Shown below are 27 T cell receptor beta chains from a single sample sequenced in a study of blood T cell repertoires in COVID-19 (dated by TCRdb to 2018 to 2021). Libraries were constructed by the immunoSEQ multiplex PCR assay. TCRdb took over this immuneACCESS table, retaining in-frame rearrangements with V and J assigned. Such tables are incomplete; in checked studies, under half of the missing clones stem from an unresolved V gene, and the remainder is unexplained. This sample holds around 190,000 clones; 65% to 90% were observed only once. About 1.6% of the sample goes to the ten largest clones. The sample taken for sequencing was peripheral blood. These receptors were collected from a human donor in a cohort sampled during active COVID-19.

The genes are TRBV7-9 and TRBJ2-7, with 12 bases matching TRBD1. V lost 4 bases and J lost 5; bases outside the gene matches: 6. Germline loops: CDR1 SEHNR, CDR2 FQNEAQ (reference sequence). The CDR3 runs 15 residues. The CDR3 spells CASSSQGQGADEQYF. CDR3 bases: TGTGCCAGCAGCTCCCAGGGACAGGGGGCCGACGAGCAGTACTTC.

This clone has only one observation. The chain couples TRBV3-1 (or the pseudogene TRBV3-2) to TRBJ1-5, with D hard to call. The V and J ends lost 4 bases and 4 bases respectively, with 8 bases between them. CDR1 is LGHDT and CDR2 is YNNKEL in the germline V gene (reference sequence). CDR3 length equals 13 residues. As DNA, the CDR3 is TGTGCCAGCAGCCCGATGGAGAATCAGCCCCAGCATTTT. It yields the protein CASSPMENQPQHF.

The CDR3 DNA is TGTGCCAGCAGCGCCCTGACAGGGGGACAAGGCGAGCAGTACTTC. Protein sequence: CASSALTGGQGEQYF. The chain combines TRBV9 with TRBJ2-7; 9 bases are shared with TRBD1. Germline V gene data show CDR1 as SGDLS and CDR2 as YYNGEE. Unmatched junction bases numbered 10, after V lost 3 bases and J lost 6 bases. The CDR3 sequence is 15 residues long.

The rearrangement links TRBV10-2 to TRBJ2-3; 10 bases line up with TRBD2. Germline V lookup: CDR1 WSHSY, CDR2 SAAADI. With V trimmed by 7 bases and J by 0 bases, 4 bases remained unmatched. The CDR3 consists of 15 residues. CDR3 sequence reads: CASKERGGSTDTQYF. CDR3 in DNA: TGCGCCAGCAAGGAGCGGGGGGGTAGCACAGATACGCAGTATTTT.

The chain is built from TRBV18 and TRBJ1-4; tentatively, D is TRBD1 (5 bases). The germline CDR1 and CDR2 sequences are KGHSH and LQKENI. The CDR3 length is 13 residues. V was trimmed by 2 bases and J by 8 bases, leaving 9 bases between them. The CDR3 reads CASSPFRGEKLFF. CDR3 coding DNA: TGTGCCAGCTCACCATTCCGGGGGGAAAAACTGTTTTTT. Together with reference TRBV18 and TRBJ1-4, the CDR3 gives the full variable domain: NAGVMQNPRHLVRRRGQEARLRCSPMKGHSHVYWYRQLPEEGLKFMVYLQKENIIDESGMPKERFSAEFPKEGPSILRIQQVVRGDSAAYFCASSPFRGEKLFFGSGTQLSVL.

This clone was seen just once. The gene calls are TRBV20-1 and TRBJ2-7; 7 bases agree with TRBD1. Trimming at V came to 6 bases and at J to 4 bases, leaving 3 bases not matched to a gene. Germline loops: CDR1 DFQATT, CDR2 SNEGSKA (reference sequence). The CDR3 length is 11 residues. CDR3 sequence (DNA): TGCAGTGCGGACAGGTCTTACGAGCAGTACTTC. This codes for CSADRSYEQYF.

The chain joins TRBV24-1 to TRBJ1-5; D is ambiguous. The V gene lost 3 bases and the J gene lost 0 bases, with 8 bases spanning the gap. The CDR3 extends over 15 amino acids. The germline gives CDR1 KGHDR, CDR2 SFDVKD. CDR3 sequence (DNA): TGTGCCACCAGTGATCCTGGCACTAGCAATCAGCCCCAGCATTTT. Translated, it gives CATSDPGTSNQPQHF.

This clone showed up just once. V is TRBV4-2 and J is TRBJ1-2; possible D gene TRBD1, 5 bases. Trimming left V 3 bases short and J 8 bases short, with 7 bases between. The CDR3 contains 11 residues. CDR1 and CDR2 from the germline V gene are LGHNA and YNFKEQ. CDR3 DNA: TGTGCCAGCAGCCACAGGGAAGGCTACACCTTC. This sequence encodes CASSHREGYTF.

This clone was detected only once. The CDR3 DNA follows: TGTGCCAGCAGTGAAGCGATCAGGGCTTCTGAAGCTTTCTTT. Translated, it gives CASSEAIRASEAFF. The chain is built from TRBV2 and TRBJ1-1; TRBD1 is a possible D gene (5 bases). The germline V and J ends were trimmed by 0 bases and 6 bases, with 11 bases remaining between them. Germline assignment: CDR1 SNHLY and CDR2 FYNNEI. CDR3 size: 14 residues.

The genes are TRBV20-1 and TRBJ1-5; 12 nucleotides agree with TRBD1. The CDR3 has 14 amino acids. Germline trimming cut 3 bases from V and 6 bases from J; bases unmatched to any gene: 3. CDR1 is DFQATT, CDR2 SNEGSKA, per germline (reference sequence). The CDR3 bases are TGCAGTGCTAGTGAGGGACAGGGGGCTCAGCCCCAGCATTTT. Translation: CSASEGQGAQPQHF.

The J gene is TRBJ1-2, the V gene TRBV10-3; no clear D gene. This CDR3 region has 13 residues. Germline V gives CDR1 ENHRY, CDR2 SYGVKD. V shed 2 bases and J shed 2 bases, with 6 bases lying between them. The CDR3 nucleotides are TGTGCCATCAGTGAGGCTGAGAACTATGGCTACACCTTC. Encoded protein: CAISEAENYGYTF.

This chain uses TRBV11-2 with TRBJ1-4; D perhaps matches TRBD1 (5 bases). The CDR3 is 13 amino acids. Germline-derived CDR1 and CDR2 are SGHAT and FQNNGV. Between the trimmed V and J ends, which lost 3 bases and 7 bases, there was a span of 9 bases. This CDR3 reads CASSFSGGEKLFF. For the CDR3, the DNA is TGTGCCAGCAGCTTCTCGGGGGGTGAAAAACTGTTTTTT.

In its sample, this clone was seen a few times. This sample also contains other DNA sequences that code for the same CDR3. The gene calls are TRBV18 and TRBJ1-1; D is ambiguous. V shed 0 bases and J shed 0 bases, with 11 bases lying between them. The V gene's germline CDR1 is KGHSH and CDR2 LQKENI. The CDR3 length is 16 residues. CDR3 amino acids: CASSPPLTGMNTEAFF. The DNA of the CDR3 is TGTGCCAGCTCACCACCTTTAACGGGGATGAACACTGAAGCTTTCTTT.

The V call is TRBV9, the J call TRBJ2-3; 11 nucleotides agree with TRBD2. The J segment lost 2 bases and the V segment lost 4 bases, leaving 3 bases of the junction unmatched. Germline V gene sequence: CDR1 SGDLS, CDR2 YYNGEE. The CDR3 runs 15 residues. CDR3 sequence: CASSPSGRPTDTQYF. CDR3 sequence (DNA): TGTGCCAGCAGCCCTAGCGGGAGGCCCACAGATACGCAGTATTTT.

The genes are TRBV3-1 (or the pseudogene TRBV3-2) and TRBJ2-7, with TRBD1 identical over 7 bases. The CDR3 contains 16 residues. The V gene's germline CDR1 is LGHDT and CDR2 YNNKEL (reference sequence). The J segment lost 7 bases and the V segment lost 3 bases, leaving 15 bases of the junction unmatched. In DNA, the CDR3 is TGTGCCAGCAGCCATCTGATGAACAGGGGTAGGGGGGAGCAGTACTTC. This gives the protein CASSHLMNRGRGEQYF.

This clone was seen a single time. This CDR3 reads CASSSGLGGNEQFF. Here the CDR3 DNA reads TGTGCCAGCAGCTCCGGACTAGGGGGCAATGAGCAGTTCTTC. The V and J genes are TRBV4-2 and TRBJ2-1; tentatively, D is TRBD2 (7 bases). Looked up from germline, CDR1 is LGHNA and CDR2 is YNFKEQ. Trimming pared 5 bases from V and 6 bases from J, leaving 14 bases between. The CDR3 is 14 amino acids.

V gene TRBV6-1 combines with J gene TRBJ2-1, with 11 bases that match TRBD2. Germline assignment: CDR1 MNHNS and CDR2 SASEGT. This CDR3 contains 17 residues. J was trimmed by 3 bases and V by 2 bases; bases with no gene match: 6. The chain's CDR3 is CASSEIPLAGGYNEQFF. CDR3 bases: TGTGCCAGCAGTGAAATTCCCCTAGCGGGGGGCTACAATGAGCAGTTCTTC.

The rearrangement links TRBV7-8 to TRBJ2-1; 7 nucleotides align to TRBD2. The CDR3 extends over 16 amino acids. Per the germline V gene, CDR1 is SGHVS and CDR2 is FQNEAQ. J lost 0 bases, V lost 5 bases, and 7 bases had no gene match. The CDR3: CASSPGAGASYNEQFF. The CDR3 coding sequence is TGTGCCAGCAGCCCGGGCGCGGGAGCCTCCTACAATGAGCAGTTCTTC.

The V gene is TRBV19, the J gene TRBJ2-7, with D hard to call. Trimming removed 5 bases at V and 4 bases at J, with 21 bases between. Germline values: CDR1 LNHDA, CDR2 SQIVND (reference sequence). The CDR3 is 16 residues long. CDR3 sequence (DNA): TGTGCCAGTAGTGTGAGCTCTGGTTCACCACCTTACGAGCAGTACTTC. Translated: CASSVSSGSPPYEQYF.

The rearrangement links TRBV7-2 to TRBJ2-5, with 8 nucleotides matching TRBD1. Germline lookup yields CDR1 SGHTA and CDR2 FQGNSA. This CDR3 contains 15 residues. The junction had 6 bases not matched to a gene; V was cut back by 1 base and J by 5 bases. The CDR3 coding sequence is TGTGCCAGCAGCTTAGTTGCAGGGGGCATTGAGACCCAGTACTTC. Protein sequence: CASSLVAGGIETQYF.

In regard to this clone: One end of the junction varies from germline; a read error may be responsible. In the same sample, other DNA sequences code for this CDR3. This chain links TRBV23-1 with TRBJ1-6; 7 bases map to TRBD1. TRBV23-1 is classed as an ORF, of uncertain function. The CDR3 runs to 16 residues. Written as DNA, the CDR3 is TGCGCCAGCAGTCTAAAAAGGCGTCAGGGGGATTCGCCCCTCCACTTT. It yields the protein CASSLKRRQGDSPLHF.

This clone was counted many times. CDR3 in amino acids: CASSLTGPYEQYF. The DNA of the CDR3 is TGTGCCAGCAGCTTGACAGGGCCCTACGAGCAGTACTTC. This sequence joins TRBV7-9 and TRBJ2-7; 7 nucleotides agree with TRBD1. With V trimmed by 3 bases and J by 2 bases, 1 base remained unmatched. Germline CDR1 is SEHNR and CDR2 is FQNEAQ (reference sequence). This CDR3 region has 13 residues.

This clone came up a few times. This chain uses TRBV4-2 with TRBJ2-7, with D hard to call. CDR3 length: 16 amino acids. The ends were cut back, 0 bases at V and 2 bases at J, with 14 bases in the middle. The germline V gene encodes CDR1 LGHNA and CDR2 YNFKEQ. CDR3 bases: TGTGCCAGCAGCCAAGATCCGTACCTAGTCGCCTACGAGCAGTACTTC. Translating it yields CASSQDPYLVAYEQYF.

J is TRBJ2-7 and V is TRBV27; TRBD2 aligns across 13 bases. Looked up from germline, CDR1 is MNHEY and CDR2 is SMNVEV (reference sequence). The CDR3 runs to 15 residues. Unmatched junction bases numbered 5, after V lost 7 bases and J lost 2 bases. The CDR3 region is CASTRLAGGTYEQYF. CDR3 DNA sequence: TGTGCCAGCACCAGACTAGCGGGGGGTACCTACGAGCAGTACTTC.

CDR3 DNA sequence: TGTGCCACCAGCACCCAGGGACAGGGAGGGGGAAGAGGCTACACCTTC. Translation gives CATSTQGQGGGRGYTF. The chain employs TRBV15 and TRBJ1-2, with TRBD1 identical over 9 bases. The germline V gene encodes CDR1 LNHNV and CDR2 YYDKDF (reference sequence). The CDR3 extends over 16 amino acids. J was trimmed by 8 bases and V by 4 bases; bases with no gene match: 14. The whole variable domain, remainder taken from reference TRBV15 and TRBJ1-2, is DAMVIQNPRYQVTQFGKPVTLSCSQTLNHNVMYWYQQKSSQAPKLLFHYYDKDFNNEADTPDNFQSRRPNTSFCFLDIRSPGLGDTAMYLCATSTQGQGGGRGYTFGSGTRLTVV.

This rearrangement joins TRBV7-6 to TRBJ2-7; 8 bases match TRBD2. CDR1 is SGHVS, CDR2 FNYEAQ, per germline. This CDR3 has 15 amino acids. V was pared by 5 bases and J by 4 bases, with 10 bases of the junction left unmatched. CDR3: CASSQGISGNYEQYF. The DNA of the CDR3 is TGTGCCAGCAGCCAGGGTATTAGCGGGAATTACGAGCAGTACTTC.

The chain is built from TRBV4-3 and TRBJ2-7, with TRBD2 as a possible D gene (5 bases). The CDR3 has 15 residues. The germline CDR1 and CDR2 sequences are LGHNA and YSLEER. Trimming shortened V by 1 base and J by 3 bases, and 13 bases separated the two germline ends. CDR3 amino acids: CASSQGGFGGYEQYF. The CDR3 nucleotides are TGCGCCAGCAGCCAAGGCGGGTTCGGAGGCTACGAGCAGTACTTC.